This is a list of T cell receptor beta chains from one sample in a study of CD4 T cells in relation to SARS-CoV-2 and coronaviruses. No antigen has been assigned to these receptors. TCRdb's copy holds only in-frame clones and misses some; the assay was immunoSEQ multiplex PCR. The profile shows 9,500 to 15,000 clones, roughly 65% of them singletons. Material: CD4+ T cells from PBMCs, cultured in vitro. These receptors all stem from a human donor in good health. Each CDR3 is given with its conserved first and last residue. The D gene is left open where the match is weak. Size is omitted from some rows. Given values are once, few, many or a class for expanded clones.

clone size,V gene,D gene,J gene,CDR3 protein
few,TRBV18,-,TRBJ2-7,CASSPRIDYEQYF
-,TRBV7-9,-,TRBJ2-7,CASSLADYSYEQYF
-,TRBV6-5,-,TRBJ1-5,CASTTFGSNQPQHF
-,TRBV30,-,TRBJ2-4,CAWSAPSAGAAKNIQYF
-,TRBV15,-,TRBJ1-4,CATSRDSRTSNEKLFF
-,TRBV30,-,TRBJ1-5,CAWSVSLDQPQHF
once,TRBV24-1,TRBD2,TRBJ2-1,CATSSGSYNEQFF
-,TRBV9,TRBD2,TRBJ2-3,CASSEGLAGGRYSTDTQYF
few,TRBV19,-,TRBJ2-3,CASSILGTLLNTDTQYF
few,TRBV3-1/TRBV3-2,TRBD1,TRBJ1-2,CASSPRQGSYGYTF
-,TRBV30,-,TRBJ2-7,CAWLGGAEQYF
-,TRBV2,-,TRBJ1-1,CASSIQYNTEAFF
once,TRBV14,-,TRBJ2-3,CASSQARLTITTGDTDTQYF
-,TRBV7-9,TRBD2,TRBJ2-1,CASSETSGRPEQFF
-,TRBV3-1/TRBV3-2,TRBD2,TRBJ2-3,CASSQEAGGADTQYF
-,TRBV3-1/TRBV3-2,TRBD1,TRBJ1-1,CASSLEQGAAKAFF
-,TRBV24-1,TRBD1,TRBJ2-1,CATSGRDRGHSGSTINEQFF
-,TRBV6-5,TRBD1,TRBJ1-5,CASSEGQNNQPQHF
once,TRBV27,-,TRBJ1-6,CASSLSMGANSPLHF
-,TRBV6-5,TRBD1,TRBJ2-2,CASSGTGDPRELFF
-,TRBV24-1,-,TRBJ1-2,CATSDPLTDYGYTF
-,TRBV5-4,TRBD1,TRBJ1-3,CASSFRTGGGNTIYF
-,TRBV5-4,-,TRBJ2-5,CASSSPTGPETQYF
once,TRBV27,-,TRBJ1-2,CASSLVGRPDGYTF
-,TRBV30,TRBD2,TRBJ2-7,CAWSGTSGSYEQYF
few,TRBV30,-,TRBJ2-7,CAWSGGHYEQYF
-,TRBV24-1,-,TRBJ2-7,CATSDLAPGRQYF
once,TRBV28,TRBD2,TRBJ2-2,CASLLADTGELFF
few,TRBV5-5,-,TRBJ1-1,CASSFHTLELSPEAFF
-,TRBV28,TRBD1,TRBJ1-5,CASTTGILEPQHF
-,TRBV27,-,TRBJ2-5,CASSLSVGGETQYF
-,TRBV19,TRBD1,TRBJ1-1,CASSPRTGTGGNTEAFF
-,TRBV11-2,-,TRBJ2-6,CASSLLSGANVLTF
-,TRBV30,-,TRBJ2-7,CAWKGQSSYEQYF
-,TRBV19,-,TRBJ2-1,CASSPQEGRGTASSYNEQFF
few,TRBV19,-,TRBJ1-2,CASSIDFRTRGYTF
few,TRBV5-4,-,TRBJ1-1,CASSPGGGRGTEAFF
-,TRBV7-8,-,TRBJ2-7,CASSLAQVYEQYF
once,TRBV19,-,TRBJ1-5,CASSIGGSDRPSNQPQHF
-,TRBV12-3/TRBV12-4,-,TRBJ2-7,CASSTKGYEQYF
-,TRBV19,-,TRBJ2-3,CASSIGLSGTDTQYF
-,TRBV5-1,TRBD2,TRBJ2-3,CASSLAIRGGSTDTQYF
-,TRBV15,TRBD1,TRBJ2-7,CATSRGTGGAYEQYF
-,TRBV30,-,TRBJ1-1,CAWGRRDTEAFF
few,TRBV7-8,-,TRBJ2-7,CASSLNRATYEQYF
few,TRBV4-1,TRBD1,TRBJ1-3,CASSQRDRAPGNTIYF
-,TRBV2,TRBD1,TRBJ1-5,CASRIPGQGSLIGNQPQHF
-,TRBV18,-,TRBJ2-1,CASSPNPNEQFF